This section outlines one T cell receptor beta chain sequence together with its context. Antigen: not known. CDR3 size: 14 residues. With V trimmed by 2 bases and J by 8 bases, 4 bases remained unmatched. CDR1 and CDR2 (germline): SGDLS, YYNGEE. The sample originates from a study of shared clonotypes between healthy human individuals. Points from the study as a whole: Estimated richness values were generally larger in naive subsets than in memory subsets. Sampling covered blood only; tissue repertoires likely differ.

Only in-frame clones appear in the TCRdb table, and some are missing; sequencing was by immunoSEQ multiplex PCR. The table shows about 2.1 million clones, with 80% to 95% occurring only once. Selected positively for CCR7 and CD45RO-negative, naive CD8 cells excluded terminally differentiated effector memory CD45RA+ cells. This sequence joins TRBV9 and TRBJ2-1, with 10 nucleotides matching TRBD2. This TCR was recovered from a man aged 18 to 29 in good health. Some clones in this sample may be carry-over from other donors' samples. Sequencing was done on a sample of naive CD8+ T cells from PBMCs. The CDR3 nucleotides are TGTGCCAGCAGCGTCAGCGGGAGGGCCGATGAGCAGTTCTTC. Translated, it gives CASSVSGRADEQFF.